The clone carrying this T cell receptor beta chain appeared a single time. These data are taken from a study of blood T cell repertoires in COVID-19. Turning to the study itself: The cDNA or gDNA used as material had been derived from T cells, B-cell-depleted T cells, or PBMCs.

As handled by the study authors: Reference gene primer amplification in the assay estimated nucleated cell counts. Sequencing was performed with immunoSEQ multiplex PCR; in TCRdb, only in-frame clones are kept and a portion is missing. V and J calls and clone size come straight from that table; D and trimming were deduced from the DNA. The sample shows tens of thousands of clones, around 82% of them seen only once. The CDR3 sequence is 13 residues long. V was clipped by 7 bases and J by 2 bases, with 11 bases between them. Germline CDR1 and CDR2: ENHRY and SYGVKD. This rearrangement joins TRBV10-3 to TRBJ1-1, with D possibly being TRBD1 (6 bases). This TCR was recovered from a human donor in a cohort sampled during active COVID-19. The sequenced sample consisted of peripheral blood. CDR3 coding DNA: TGTGCCATCAAAGGACAGCTAAACACTGAAGCTTTCTTT. This gives the protein CAIKGQLNTEAFF.